This T cell receptor (beta chain) is from a study of cytomegalovirus exposure and HLA in healthy donors. With respect to this clone: The antigen is not known.

The CDR3 spans 13 residues. With V trimmed by 5 bases and J by 5 bases, 6 bases remained unmatched. The V gene's germline CDR1 is SEHNR and CDR2 FQNEAQ (reference sequence). Healthy bone marrow donors made up the donor group. Overall study findings and caveats: For most TCR beta V segments, an earlier analysis put the productive rate at about 90% or about 30% of the time.

PCR was performed using 60 Vbeta and 13 Jbeta primers. Clones were read by immunoSEQ multiplex PCR, and TCRdb kept only the in-frame ones, dropping some. The table lists fewer than 100,000 clones, about 77% of them singletons. V gene TRBV7-9 combines with J gene TRBJ2-7, with TRBD1 matching 7 bases. The sample taken for sequencing was PBMCs. The receptor's source is a male donor in good health and CMV-seropositive. The CDR3 loop reads CASSPGTDNEQYF. The DNA for the CDR3 is TGTGCCAGCAGCCCTGGGACAGACAACGAGCAGTACTTC. Together with reference TRBV7-9 and TRBJ2-7, the CDR3 gives the full variable domain: DTGVSQNPRHKITKRGQNVTFRCDPISEHNRLYWYRQTLGQGPEFLTYFQNEAQLEKSRLLSDRFSAERPKGSFSTLEIQRTEQGDSAMYLCASSPGTDNEQYFGPGTRLTVT.